This T cell receptor (beta chain) emerged from a study of breast tumors, draining lymph nodes, adjacent tissues. Overall study findings and caveats: Compared with basal-like, luminal-like tumors shared significantly more repertoire with nontumor tissue. Compared with lymph nodes, tumors were less diverse; compared with nontumor tissue, more. The data were judged consistent with most tumor T cells coming from lymph node and expanding in tumor.

By share of the sample, this clonotype is medium-sized. What it recognizes is unknown. The CDR3 has 14 amino acids. CDR1 and CDR2 from the germline V gene are DFQATT and SNEGSKA (reference sequence). After removal of 6 bases from V and 2 bases from J, the junction contained 10 bases not matched to a gene. TCRdb reprocessed the multiplex PCR reads with MiXCR, giving one entry per CDR3 protein. In the table there are tens of thousands of distinct CDR3 sequences, about 60% of which are singletons. Sequencing used breast tumor tissue. The sequence was obtained from a female donor with breast cancer. Some clones in this sample may be carry-over from other donors' samples. The V call is TRBV20-1, the J call TRBJ2-7, with 7 nucleotides matching TRBD2. Here the CDR3 reads CSAQLAPLPYEQYF. The CDR3 DNA sequence: TGCAGTGCCCAACTAGCGCCCTTACCCTACGAGCAGTACTTC.